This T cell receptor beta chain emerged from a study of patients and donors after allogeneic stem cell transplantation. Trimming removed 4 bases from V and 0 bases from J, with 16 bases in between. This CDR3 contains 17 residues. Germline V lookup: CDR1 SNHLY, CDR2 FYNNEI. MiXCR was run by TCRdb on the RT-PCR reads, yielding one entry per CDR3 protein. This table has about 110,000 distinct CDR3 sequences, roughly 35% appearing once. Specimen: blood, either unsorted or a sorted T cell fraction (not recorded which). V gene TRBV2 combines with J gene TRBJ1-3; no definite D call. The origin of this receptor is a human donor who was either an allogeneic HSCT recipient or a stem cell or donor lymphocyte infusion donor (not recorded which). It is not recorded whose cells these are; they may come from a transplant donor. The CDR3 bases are TGTGCCAGCAGTGTCAGCGAGAGGAGATTCTCTGGAAACACCATATATTTT. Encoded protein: CASSVSERRFSGNTIYF.